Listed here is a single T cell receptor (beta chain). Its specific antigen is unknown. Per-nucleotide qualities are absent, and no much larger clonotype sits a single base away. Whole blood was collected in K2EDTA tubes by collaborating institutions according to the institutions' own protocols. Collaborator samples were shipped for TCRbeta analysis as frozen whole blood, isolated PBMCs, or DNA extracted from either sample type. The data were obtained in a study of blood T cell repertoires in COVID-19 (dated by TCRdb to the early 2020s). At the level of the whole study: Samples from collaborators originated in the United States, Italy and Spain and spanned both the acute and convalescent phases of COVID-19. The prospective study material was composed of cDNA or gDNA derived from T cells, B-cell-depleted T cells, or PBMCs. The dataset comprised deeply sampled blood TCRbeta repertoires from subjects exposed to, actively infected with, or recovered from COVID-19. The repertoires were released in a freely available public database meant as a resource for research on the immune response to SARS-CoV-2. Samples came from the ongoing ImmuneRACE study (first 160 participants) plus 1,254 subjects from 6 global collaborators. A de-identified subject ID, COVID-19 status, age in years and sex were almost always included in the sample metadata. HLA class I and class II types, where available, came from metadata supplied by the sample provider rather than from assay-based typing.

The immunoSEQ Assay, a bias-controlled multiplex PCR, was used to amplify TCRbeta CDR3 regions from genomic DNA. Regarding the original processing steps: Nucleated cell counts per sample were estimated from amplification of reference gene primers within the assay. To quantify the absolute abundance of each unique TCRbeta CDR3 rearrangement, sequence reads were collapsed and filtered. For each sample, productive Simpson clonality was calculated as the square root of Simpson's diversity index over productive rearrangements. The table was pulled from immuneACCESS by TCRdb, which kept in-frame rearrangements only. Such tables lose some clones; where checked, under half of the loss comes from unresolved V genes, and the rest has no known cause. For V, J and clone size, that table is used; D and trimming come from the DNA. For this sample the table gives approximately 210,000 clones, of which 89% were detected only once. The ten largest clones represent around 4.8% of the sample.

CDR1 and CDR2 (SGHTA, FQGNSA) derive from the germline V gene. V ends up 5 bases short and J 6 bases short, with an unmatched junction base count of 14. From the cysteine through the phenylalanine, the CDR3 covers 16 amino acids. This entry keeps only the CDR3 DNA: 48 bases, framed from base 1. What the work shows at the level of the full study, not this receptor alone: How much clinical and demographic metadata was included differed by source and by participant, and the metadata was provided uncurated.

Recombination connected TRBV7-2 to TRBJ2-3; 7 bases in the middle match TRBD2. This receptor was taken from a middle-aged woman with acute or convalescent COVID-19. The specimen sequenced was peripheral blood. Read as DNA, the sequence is TGTGCCAGCAGCGCCCTGGGGCGGGGGAGCCCCGATACGCAGTATTTT. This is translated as CASSALGRGSPDTQYF.